These 15 T cell receptor beta chains came from one sample sequenced in a study of PD-L1 blockade in urothelial cancer. Indicated time point: pretreatment peripheral blood. Only in-frame clones appear in the TCRdb table, and some are missing; sequencing was by immunoSEQ multiplex PCR. This sample carries 70,000 to 95,000 clones, 89% of them seen once, and the ten largest clones take 0.85% to 1%. Sample: PBMCs, taken around atezolizumab (anti-PD-L1) treatment. The receptors stem from a woman older than 75 with urothelial cancer.

J is TRBJ1-2 and V is TRBV28; 8 bases align to TRBD1. Germline loops: CDR1 MDHEN, CDR2 SYDVKM. Trimming cost V 1 base and J 4 bases; bases outside gene matches: 8. CDR3 size: 16 residues. CDR3 bases: TGTGCCAGCAGTTTATCAGGGGACAGGCGTATCTATGGCTACACCTTC. Its translation is CASSLSGDRRIYGYTF.

This clone appeared once. The chain is built from TRBV7-9 and TRBJ1-1; D is possibly TRBD1 (5 bases). This CDR3 contains 13 residues. V shed 6 bases and J shed 0 bases, with 8 bases lying between them. Germline V lookup: CDR1 SEHNR, CDR2 FQNEAQ (reference sequence). The CDR3 sequence: CASSGGVNTEAFF. CDR3 nucleotide sequence: TGTGCCAGCAGTGGAGGGGTGAACACTGAAGCTTTCTTT. The full variable domain, its missing parts supplied by reference TRBV7-9 and TRBJ1-1, is DTGVSQNPRHKITKRGQNVTFRCDPISEHNRLYWYRQTLGQGPEFLTYFQNEAQLEKSRLLSDRFSAERPKGSFSTLEIQRTEQGDSAMYLCASSGGVNTEAFFGQGTRLTVV.

This chain uses TRBV4-2 with TRBJ1-2; D call uncertain. The V gene lost 0 bases and the J gene lost 5 bases, with 16 bases spanning the gap. The CDR3 contains 16 residues. CDR1 is LGHNA, CDR2 YNFKEQ, per germline. The CDR3, as DNA: TGTGCCAGCAGCCAAGAGCGCGGGTGGGAGCCATATGGCTACACCTTC. Translation: CASSQERGWEPYGYTF.

The V and J genes are TRBV30 and TRBJ2-1, with TRBD1 identical over 8 bases. J was trimmed by 4 bases and V by 3 bases; bases with no gene match: 11. CDR1 is GTSNPN, CDR2 SVGIG, per germline (reference sequence). This CDR3 is built from 16 residues. CDR3 loop: CAWRGGRTGIYNEQFF. In nucleotides, the CDR3 is TGTGCCTGGAGGGGGGGAAGGACAGGGATTTACAATGAGCAGTTCTTC. Supplemented by reference TRBV30 and TRBJ2-1, the full variable domain reads SQTIHQWPATLVQPVGSPLSLECTVEGTSNPNLYWYRQAAGRGLQLLFYSVGIGQISSEVPQNLSASRPQDRQFILSSKKLLLSDSGFYLCAWRGGRTGIYNEQFFGPGTRLTVL.

V and J are TRBV18 and TRBJ1-1; maybe TRBD1 (6 bases). V was trimmed by 3 bases and J by 3 bases, leaving 20 bases between them. The V gene's germline CDR1 is KGHSH and CDR2 LQKENI. This CDR3 contains 17 residues. The CDR3 loop reads CASSPRTATKGDTEAFF. Written as DNA, the CDR3 is TGTGCCAGCTCACCGCGAACAGCCACTAAGGGGGACACTGAAGCTTTCTTT.

This clone has more than one count but fewer than ten. V usage is TRBV18 and J usage is TRBJ2-1; 10 nucleotides agree with TRBD1. Germline loops: CDR1 KGHSH, CDR2 LQKENI. The CDR3 loop spans 17 amino acids. V lost 5 bases, J lost 1 base, and 8 bases stayed unmatched. In DNA form, the CDR3 reads TGTGCCAGCTCAGCAGCCGGGACAGGGGTTTCCTACAATGAGCAGTTCTTC. Its translation: CASSAAGTGVSYNEQFF. The variable domain in full, with the rest retrieved from reference TRBV18 and TRBJ2-1, is NAGVMQNPRHLVRRRGQEARLRCSPMKGHSHVYWYRQLPEEGLKFMVYLQKENIIDESGMPKERFSAEFPKEGPSILRIQQVVRGDSAAYFCASSAAGTGVSYNEQFFGPGTRLTVL.

J is TRBJ2-1 and V is TRBV28, with a tentative D call TRBD2 (5 bases). The CDR3 runs 15 residues. Germline V lookup: CDR1 MDHEN, CDR2 SYDVKM. Trimming cost V 4 bases and J 8 bases, with 18 bases left between them. The DNA of the CDR3 is TGTGCCAGCAGTTCGCACCATACTAGTCCCGATGAGCAGTTCTTC. Residues: CASSSHHTSPDEQFF.

This clone was found a few times. The gene calls are TRBV30 and TRBJ1-1; a possible D gene is TRBD1 (6 bases). Trimming took 0 bases from V and 6 from J, leaving 14 bases between them. Germline V gene data show CDR1 as GTSNPN and CDR2 as SVGIG (reference sequence). The CDR3 is 14 residues long. CDR3 coding DNA: TGTGCCTGGAGTGTACGTTCAGAGGGGGCTGAAGCTTTCTTT. It encodes CAWSVRSEGAEAFF.

V usage is TRBV15 and J usage is TRBJ2-4, with D perhaps matching TRBD1 (5 bases). Germline CDR1 is LNHNV and CDR2 is YYDKDF (reference sequence). This CDR3 is 15 amino acids long. Trimming left V 4 bases short and J 1 base short, with 11 bases between. The CDR3 nucleotides read TGTGCCACCAGCACAGGGAAGGGGGCCAAAAACATTCAGTACTTC. Amino acid sequence: CATSTGKGAKNIQYF.

CDR3 protein: CASSGGAANEKLFF. The CDR3 nucleotides read TGTGCCAGTAGTGGGGGGGCCGCTAATGAAAAACTGTTTTTT. The chain combines TRBV19 with TRBJ1-4; maybe TRBD1 (6 bases). This CDR3 spans 14 amino acids. Trimming removed 5 bases at V and 3 bases at J, with 10 bases between. Germline V gives CDR1 LNHDA, CDR2 SQIVND (reference sequence).

The V and J genes are TRBV6-1 and TRBJ1-1; TRBD1 is a possible D gene (5 bases). The CDR3 runs to 17 residues. CDR1 MNHNS and CDR2 SASEGT come from the germline V gene. Deletions cut 3 bases from V and 4 bases from J, with 21 bases between. The CDR3 bases are TGTGCCAGCAGTGACATGACACCTACGTGGGGGGGCACTGAAGCTTTCTTT. Translating gives CASSDMTPTWGGTEAFF.

CDR3 DNA sequence: TGTGCCACCTCCGGGGGGGGCACAGATACGCAGTATTTT. Translated: CATSGGGTDTQYF. The chain links TRBV10-3 to TRBJ2-3, with TRBD2 matching 8 bases. Germline V gene sequence: CDR1 ENHRY, CDR2 SYGVKD. V gave up 10 bases and J gave up 1 base; unmatched junction bases: 4. This CDR3 region has 13 residues.

The chain employs TRBV9 and TRBJ2-2, with a possible D match to TRBD1 (5 bases). There are 16 residues in the CDR3. Germline V CDR1 and CDR2: SGDLS, YYNGEE. V was shortened by 0 bases and J by 4 bases, with 13 bases between the two germline ends. The CDR3 sequence: CASSVGGRGGTGELFF. CDR3 sequence (DNA): TGTGCCAGCAGCGTAGGGGGTAGGGGTGGCACCGGGGAGCTGTTTTTT.

The chain carries TRBV10-3 and TRBJ1-1; D possibly corresponds to TRBD1 (5 bases). The CDR3 runs to 15 residues. The V gene's germline CDR1 is ENHRY and CDR2 SYGVKD. The V gene lost 0 bases and the J gene lost 5 bases, with 13 bases spanning the gap. DNA of the CDR3: TGTGCCATCAGTGAGTCGACCTTGGGGGGTACTGAAGCTTTCTTT. This gives the protein CAISESTLGGTEAFF.

This sequence joins TRBV4-2 and TRBJ2-1; possible D gene TRBD1, 5 bases. Germline V gene lookup returns CDR1 LGHNA and CDR2 YNFKEQ. The CDR3 has 14 residues. V was pared by 0 bases and J by 6 bases, with 9 bases between. The CDR3, as DNA: TGTGCCAGCAGCCAAGAGCACAGGTTCAATGAGCAGTTCTTC. It yields the protein CASSQEHRFNEQFF.